Described below is a single T cell receptor (beta chain) sequence and its context. Described time point: 2015-2016 season, 7 days after influenza vaccination. Between about 35 and 110 mL of blood was drawn per time point. V was shortened by 2 bases and J by 2 bases, with 13 bases between the two germline ends. The CDR3 sequence is 15 residues long. Germline CDR1 reads MGHRA; CDR2 reads YSYEKL. The sample comes from a study of follicular helper T cells after annual influenza vaccination. Across the study: For some subjects, blood spans the 2013-2014, 2014-2015 and 2015-2016 annual vaccinations.

Method: immunoSEQ multiplex PCR; TCRdb's copy keeps in-frame clones and lacks some. The sample holds about 10,000 clones, around four fifths seen once. The V and J genes are TRBV4-1 and TRBJ2-7; D is perhaps TRBD1 or TRBD2 (5 bases each). Sequences were derived from CXCR5- memory CD4+ T cells sorted from blood, sampled 7 days after influenza vaccination. The TCR was taken from an adult who received the influenza vaccine. CDR3 DNA: TGCGCCAGCAGCCAACCCCGCCAGGGAGCCTACGAGCAGTACTTC. It is translated as CASSQPRQGAYEQYF.